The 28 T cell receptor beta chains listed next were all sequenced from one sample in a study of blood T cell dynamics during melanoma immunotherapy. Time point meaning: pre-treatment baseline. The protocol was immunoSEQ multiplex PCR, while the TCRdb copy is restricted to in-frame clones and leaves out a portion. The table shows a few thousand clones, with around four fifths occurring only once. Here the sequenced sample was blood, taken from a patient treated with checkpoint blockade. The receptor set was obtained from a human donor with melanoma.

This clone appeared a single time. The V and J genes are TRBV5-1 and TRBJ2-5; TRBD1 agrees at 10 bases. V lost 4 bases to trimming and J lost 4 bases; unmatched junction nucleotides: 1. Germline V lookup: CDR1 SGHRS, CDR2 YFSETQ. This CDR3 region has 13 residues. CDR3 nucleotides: TGCGCCAGCAGCAGGGACAGGGGAGAGACCCAGTACTTC. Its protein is CASSRDRGETQYF.

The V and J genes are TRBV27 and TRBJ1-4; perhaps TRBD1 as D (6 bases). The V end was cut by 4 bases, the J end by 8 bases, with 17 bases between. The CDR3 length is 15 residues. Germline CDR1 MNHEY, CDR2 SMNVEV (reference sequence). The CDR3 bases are TGTGCCAGCAGTTCCGGGGGGGGCGGAAACGAAAAACTGTTTTTT. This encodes CASSSGGGGNEKLFF.

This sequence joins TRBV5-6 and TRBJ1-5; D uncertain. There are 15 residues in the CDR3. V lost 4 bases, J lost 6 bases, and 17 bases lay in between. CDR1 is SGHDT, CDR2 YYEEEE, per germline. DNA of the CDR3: TGTGCCAGCAGCCTGAGGTCTGGGGTGGGTCAGCCCCAGCATTTT. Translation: CASSLRSGVGQPQHF.

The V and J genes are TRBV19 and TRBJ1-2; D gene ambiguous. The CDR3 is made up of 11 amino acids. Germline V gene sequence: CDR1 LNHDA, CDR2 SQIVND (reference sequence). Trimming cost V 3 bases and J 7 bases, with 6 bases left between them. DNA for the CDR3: TGTGCCAGTAGTATGTGGACTGGCTACACCTTC. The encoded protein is CASSMWTGYTF. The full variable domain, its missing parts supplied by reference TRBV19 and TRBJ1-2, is DGGITQSPKYLFRKEGQNVTLSCEQNLNHDAMYWYRQDPGQGLRLIYYSQIVNDFQKGDIAEGYSVSREKKESFPLTVTSAQKNPTAFYLCASSMWTGYTFGSGTRLTVV.

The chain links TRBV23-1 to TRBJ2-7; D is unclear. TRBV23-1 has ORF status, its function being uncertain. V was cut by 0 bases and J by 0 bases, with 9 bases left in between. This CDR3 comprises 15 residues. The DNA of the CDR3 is TGCGCCAGCAGTCAATCGTCTACAGACTCCTACGAGCAGTACTTC. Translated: CASSQSSTDSYEQYF.

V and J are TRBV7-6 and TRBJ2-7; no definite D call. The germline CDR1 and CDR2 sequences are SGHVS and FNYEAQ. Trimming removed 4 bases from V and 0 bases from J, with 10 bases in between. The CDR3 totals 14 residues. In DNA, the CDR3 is TGTGCCAGCAGCTCCGGGCACCTCTCCTACGAGCAGTACTTC. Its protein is CASSSGHLSYEQYF. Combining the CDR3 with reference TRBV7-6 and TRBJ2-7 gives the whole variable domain GAGVSQSPRYKVTKRGQDVALRCDPISGHVSLYWYRQALGQGPEFLTYFNYEAQQDKSGLPNDRFSAERPEGSISTLTIQRTEQRDSAMYRCASSSGHLSYEQYFGPGTRLTVT.

In DNA, the CDR3 is TGTGCCAGTAGTATACAGGGCCGGAATCAGCCCCAGCATTTT. It translates to CASSIQGRNQPQHF. The chain recombines TRBV19 with TRBJ1-5; TRBD1 is a possible D gene (5 bases). The germline CDR1 and CDR2 sequences are LNHDA and SQIVND (reference sequence). CDR3 length: 14 residues. Trimming took off 2 bases at V and 4 bases at J, with 9 bases between the two ends.

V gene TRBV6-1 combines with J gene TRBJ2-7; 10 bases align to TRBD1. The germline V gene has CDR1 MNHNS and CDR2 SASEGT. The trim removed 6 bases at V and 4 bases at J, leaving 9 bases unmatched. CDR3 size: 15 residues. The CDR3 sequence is CASRDPPGQGYEQYF. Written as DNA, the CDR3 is TGTGCCAGCAGAGATCCCCCGGGACAGGGGTACGAGCAGTACTTC.

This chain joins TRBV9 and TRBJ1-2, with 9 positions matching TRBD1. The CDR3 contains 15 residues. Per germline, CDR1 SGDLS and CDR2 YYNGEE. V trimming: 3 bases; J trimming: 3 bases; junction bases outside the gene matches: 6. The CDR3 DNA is TGTGCCAGCAGCGATCTCACAGGGGGCGACTATGGCTACACCTTC. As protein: CASSDLTGGDYGYTF.

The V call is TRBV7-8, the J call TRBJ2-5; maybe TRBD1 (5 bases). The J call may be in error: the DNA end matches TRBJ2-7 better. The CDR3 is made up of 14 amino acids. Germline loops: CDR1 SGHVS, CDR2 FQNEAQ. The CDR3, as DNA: TGTGCCAGCAGCTTGATTCGACAGACCTACGAGCAGTACTTC. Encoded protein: CASSLIRQTYEQYF.

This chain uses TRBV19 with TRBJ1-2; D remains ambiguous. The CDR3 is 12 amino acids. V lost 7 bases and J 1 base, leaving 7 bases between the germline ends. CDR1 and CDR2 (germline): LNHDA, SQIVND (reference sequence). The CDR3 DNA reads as TGTGCCAGTACGAAGGGTAACTATGGCTACACCTTC. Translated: CASTKGNYGYTF.

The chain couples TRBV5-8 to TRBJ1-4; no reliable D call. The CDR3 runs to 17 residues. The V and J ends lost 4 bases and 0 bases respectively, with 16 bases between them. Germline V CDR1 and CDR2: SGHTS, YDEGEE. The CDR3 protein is CASSAGVVSATNEKLFF. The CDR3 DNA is TGTGCCAGCAGCGCCGGGGTGGTCTCTGCAACTAATGAAAAACTGTTTTTT.

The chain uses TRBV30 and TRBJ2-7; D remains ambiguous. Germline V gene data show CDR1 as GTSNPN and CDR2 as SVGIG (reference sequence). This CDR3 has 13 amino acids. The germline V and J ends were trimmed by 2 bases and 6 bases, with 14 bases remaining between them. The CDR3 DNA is TGTGCCTGGAGTCCCTCGCCGGCTCGCGAGCAGTACTTC. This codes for CAWSPSPAREQYF. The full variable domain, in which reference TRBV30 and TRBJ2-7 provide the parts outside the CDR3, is SQTIHQWPATLVQPVGSPLSLECTVEGTSNPNLYWYRQAAGRGLQLLFYSVGIGQISSEVPQNLSASRPQDRQFILSSKKLLLSDSGFYLCAWSPSPAREQYFGPGTRLTVT.

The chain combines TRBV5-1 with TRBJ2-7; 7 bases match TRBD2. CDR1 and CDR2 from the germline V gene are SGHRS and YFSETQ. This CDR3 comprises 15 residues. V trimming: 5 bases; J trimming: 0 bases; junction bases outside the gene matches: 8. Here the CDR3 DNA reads TGCGCCAGCAGGGCGTCGGCGGGGGTCTCCTACGAGCAGTACTTC. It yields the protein CASRASAGVSYEQYF.

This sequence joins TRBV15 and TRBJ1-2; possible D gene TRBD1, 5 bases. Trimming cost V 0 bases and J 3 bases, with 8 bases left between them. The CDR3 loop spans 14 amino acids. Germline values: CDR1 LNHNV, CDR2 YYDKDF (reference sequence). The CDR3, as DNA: TGTGCCACCAGCAGAGAGAAGGGGTACTATGGCTACACCTTC. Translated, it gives CATSREKGYYGYTF.

Written as DNA, the CDR3 is TGCAGCGTTGAGAACAGCCTAGGGAACACTGAAGCTTTCTTT. It encodes CSVENSLGNTEAFF. The chain employs TRBV29-1 and TRBJ1-1, with no clear D. The CDR3 spans 14 residues. Germline V lookup: CDR1 SQVTM, CDR2 ANQGSEA. Trimming shortened V by 3 bases and J by 1 base, and 12 bases separated the two germline ends.

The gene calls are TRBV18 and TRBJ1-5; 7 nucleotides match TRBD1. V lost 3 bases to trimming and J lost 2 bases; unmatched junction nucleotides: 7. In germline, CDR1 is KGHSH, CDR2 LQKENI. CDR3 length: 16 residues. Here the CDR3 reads CASSPTTGVGNQPQHF. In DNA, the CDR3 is TGTGCCAGCTCACCGACTACAGGGGTCGGCAATCAGCCCCAGCATTTT.

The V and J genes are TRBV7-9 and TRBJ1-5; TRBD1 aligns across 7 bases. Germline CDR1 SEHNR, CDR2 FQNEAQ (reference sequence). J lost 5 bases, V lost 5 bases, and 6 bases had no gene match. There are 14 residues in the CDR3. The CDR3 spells CASSHGQDYQPQHF. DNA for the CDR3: TGTGCCAGCAGCCATGGACAGGACTATCAGCCCCAGCATTTT.

This CDR3 is CASRAGYSYNEQFF. In DNA form, the CDR3 reads TGTGCCAGCAGGGCAGGATACTCCTACAATGAGCAGTTCTTC. This rearrangement joins TRBV27 to TRBJ2-1; no reliable D call. CDR1 is MNHEY, CDR2 SMNVEV, per germline (reference sequence). This CDR3 spans 14 amino acids. V lost 6 bases and J 0 bases, leaving 9 bases between the germline ends.

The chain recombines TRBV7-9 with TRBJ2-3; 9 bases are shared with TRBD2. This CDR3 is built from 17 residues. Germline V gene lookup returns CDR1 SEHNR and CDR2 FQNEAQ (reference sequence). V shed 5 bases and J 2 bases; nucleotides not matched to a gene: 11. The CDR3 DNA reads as TGTGCCAGCAGCAAGGCGTCCCTAGCGGGGTTCACAGATACGCAGTATTTT. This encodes CASSKASLAGFTDTQYF. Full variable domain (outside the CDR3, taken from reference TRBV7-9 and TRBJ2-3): DTGVSQNPRHKITKRGQNVTFRCDPISEHNRLYWYRQTLGQGPEFLTYFQNEAQLEKSRLLSDRFSAERPKGSFSTLEIQRTEQGDSAMYLCASSKASLAGFTDTQYFGPGTRLTVL.

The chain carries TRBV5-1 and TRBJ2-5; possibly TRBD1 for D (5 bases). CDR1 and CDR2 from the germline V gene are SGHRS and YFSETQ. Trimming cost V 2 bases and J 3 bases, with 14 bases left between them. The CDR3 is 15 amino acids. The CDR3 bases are TGCGCCAGCAGCTTCTTGGTTGGGGCAGAAGAGACCCAGTACTTC. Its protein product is CASSFLVGAEETQYF. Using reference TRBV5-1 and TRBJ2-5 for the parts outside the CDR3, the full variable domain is KAGVTQTPRYLIKTRGQQVTLSCSPISGHRSVSWYQQTPGQGLQFLFEYFSETQRNKGNFPGRFSGRQFSNSRSEMNVSTLELGDSALYLCASSFLVGAEETQYFGPGTRLLVL.

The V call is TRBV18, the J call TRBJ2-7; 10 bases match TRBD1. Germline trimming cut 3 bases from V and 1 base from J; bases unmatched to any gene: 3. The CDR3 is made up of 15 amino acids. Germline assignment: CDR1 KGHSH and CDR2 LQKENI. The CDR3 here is CASSPGTGVSYEQYF. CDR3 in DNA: TGTGCCAGCTCACCTGGGACAGGGGTTTCCTACGAGCAGTACTTC.

The CDR3 nucleotides read TGTGCCAGCAAATATCTCACTGAAGCTTTCTTT. Protein product: CASKYLTEAFF. V gene TRBV28 combines with J gene TRBJ1-1; no firm D call. Germline CDR1 MDHEN, CDR2 SYDVKM. The CDR3 is made up of 11 amino acids. V was cut by 7 bases and J by 4 bases, with 7 bases left in between.

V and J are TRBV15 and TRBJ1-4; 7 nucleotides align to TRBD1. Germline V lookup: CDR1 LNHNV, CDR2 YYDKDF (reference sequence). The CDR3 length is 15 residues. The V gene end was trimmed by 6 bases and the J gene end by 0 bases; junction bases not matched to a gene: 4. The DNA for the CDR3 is TGTGCCACCAGAAGGGGACAGCCAACTAATGAAAAACTGTTTTTT. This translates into CATRRGQPTNEKLFF.

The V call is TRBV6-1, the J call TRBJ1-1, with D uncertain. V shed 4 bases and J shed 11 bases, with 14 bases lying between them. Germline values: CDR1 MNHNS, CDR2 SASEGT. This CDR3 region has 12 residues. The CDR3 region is CASSGTTALAFF. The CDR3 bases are TGTGCCAGCAGTGGCACTACAGCGTTGGCTTTCTTT.

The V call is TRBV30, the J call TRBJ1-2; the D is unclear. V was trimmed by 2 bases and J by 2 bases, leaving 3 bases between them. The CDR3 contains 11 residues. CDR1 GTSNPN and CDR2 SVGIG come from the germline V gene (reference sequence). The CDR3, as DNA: TGTGCCTGGAGTATGAACTATGGCTACACCTTC. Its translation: CAWSMNYGYTF. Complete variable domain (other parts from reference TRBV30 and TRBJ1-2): SQTIHQWPATLVQPVGSPLSLECTVEGTSNPNLYWYRQAAGRGLQLLFYSVGIGQISSEVPQNLSASRPQDRQFILSSKKLLLSDSGFYLCAWSMNYGYTFGSGTRLTVV.

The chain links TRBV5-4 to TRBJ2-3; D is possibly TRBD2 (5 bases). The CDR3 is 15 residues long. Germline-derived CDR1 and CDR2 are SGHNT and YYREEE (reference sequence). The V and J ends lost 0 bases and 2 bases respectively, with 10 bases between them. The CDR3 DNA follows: TGTGCCAGCAGCTTGGGGTCTAGCACCACAGATACGCAGTATTTT. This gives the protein CASSLGSSTTDTQYF. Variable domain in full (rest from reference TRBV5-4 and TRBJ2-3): ETGVTQSPTHLIKTRGQQVTLRCSSQSGHNTVSWYQQALGQGPQFIFQYYREEENGRGNFPPRFSGLQFPNYSSELNVNALELDDSALYLCASSLGSSTTDTQYFGPGTRLTVL.

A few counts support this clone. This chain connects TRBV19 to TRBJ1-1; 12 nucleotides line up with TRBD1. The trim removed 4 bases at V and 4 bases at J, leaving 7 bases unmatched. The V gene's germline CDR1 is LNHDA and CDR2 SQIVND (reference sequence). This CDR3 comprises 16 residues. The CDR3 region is CASSKGQGASPTEAFF. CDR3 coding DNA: TGTGCCAGTAGTAAGGGACAGGGGGCGTCCCCCACTGAAGCTTTCTTT. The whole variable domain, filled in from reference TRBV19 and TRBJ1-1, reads DGGITQSPKYLFRKEGQNVTLSCEQNLNHDAMYWYRQDPGQGLRLIYYSQIVNDFQKGDIAEGYSVSREKKESFPLTVTSAQKNPTAFYLCASSKGQGASPTEAFFGQGTRLTVV.